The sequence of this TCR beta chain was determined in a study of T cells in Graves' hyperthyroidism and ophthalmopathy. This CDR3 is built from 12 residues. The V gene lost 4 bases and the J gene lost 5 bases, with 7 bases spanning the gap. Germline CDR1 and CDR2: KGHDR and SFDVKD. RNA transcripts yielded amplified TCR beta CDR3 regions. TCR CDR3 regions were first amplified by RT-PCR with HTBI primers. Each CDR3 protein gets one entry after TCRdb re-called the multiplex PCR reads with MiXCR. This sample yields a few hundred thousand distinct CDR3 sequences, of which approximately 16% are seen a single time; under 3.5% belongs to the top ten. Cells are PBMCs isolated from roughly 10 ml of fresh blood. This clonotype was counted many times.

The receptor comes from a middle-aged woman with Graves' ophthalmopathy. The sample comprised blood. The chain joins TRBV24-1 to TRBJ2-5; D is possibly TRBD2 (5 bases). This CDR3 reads CATSDRGETQYF. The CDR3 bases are TGTGCCACCAGTGACCGGGGTGAGACCCAGTACTTC.